This T cell receptor beta chain comes out of a study of CD8+ T cells in alopecia areata. Whole-study results and caveats: Scalp sample data also include resident alphabeta T cells from normal skin.

Notes on this clone: No antigen is known for it.

After isolation, RNA underwent reverse transcription to generate cDNA as the sequencing template. Libraries were prepared by immunoSEQ multiplex PCR; TCRdb keeps only in-frame clonotypes and omits some of them. The repertoire includes 180,000 or so clones, almost 65% of them detected once, and around 1.6% sits in the top ten. Researchers gathered lesional scalp punch biopsies and peripheral blood from patients with alopecia areata. The CDR3 sequence is 14 residues long. Between the trimmed V and J ends, which lost 0 bases and 0 bases, there was a span of 8 bases. Germline V gene sequence: CDR1 GTSNPN, CDR2 SVGIG (reference sequence).

The receptor was derived from a human donor with alopecia areata. J is TRBJ2-5 and V is TRBV30; weak D call: TRBD1 (6 bases). Sample: CD4+ T cells sorted from blood, taken at week 0. CDR3 in DNA: TGTGCCTGGAGTGTCCGACAGGACCAAGAGACCCAGTACTTC. Protein product: CAWSVRQDQETQYF.